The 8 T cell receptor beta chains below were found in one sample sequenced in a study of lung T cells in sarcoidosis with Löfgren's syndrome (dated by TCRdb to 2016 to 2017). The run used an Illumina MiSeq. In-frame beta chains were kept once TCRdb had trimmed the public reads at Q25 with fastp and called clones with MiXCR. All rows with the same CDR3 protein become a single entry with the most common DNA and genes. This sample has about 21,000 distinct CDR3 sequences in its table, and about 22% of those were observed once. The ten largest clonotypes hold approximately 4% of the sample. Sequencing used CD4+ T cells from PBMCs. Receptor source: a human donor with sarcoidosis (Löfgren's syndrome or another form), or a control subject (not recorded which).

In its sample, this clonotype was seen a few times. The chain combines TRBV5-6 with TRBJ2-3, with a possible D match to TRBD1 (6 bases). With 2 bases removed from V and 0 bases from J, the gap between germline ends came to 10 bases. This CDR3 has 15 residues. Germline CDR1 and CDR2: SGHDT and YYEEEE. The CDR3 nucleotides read TGTGCCAGCAGCTTAACAGGGTTCAGCACAGATACGCAGTATTTT. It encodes CASSLTGFSTDTQYF.

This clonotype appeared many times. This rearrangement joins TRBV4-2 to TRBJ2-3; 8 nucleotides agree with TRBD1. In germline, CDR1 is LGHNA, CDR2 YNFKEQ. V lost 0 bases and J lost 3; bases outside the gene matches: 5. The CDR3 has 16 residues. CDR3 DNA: TGTGCCAGCAGCCAAGAGACAGGGGCGGGGACAGATACGCAGTATTTT. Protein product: CASSQETGAGTDTQYF.

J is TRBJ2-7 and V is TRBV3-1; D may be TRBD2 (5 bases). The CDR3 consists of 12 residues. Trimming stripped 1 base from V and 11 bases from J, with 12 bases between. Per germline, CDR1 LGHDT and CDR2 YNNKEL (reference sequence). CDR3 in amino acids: CASSQGISVEYF. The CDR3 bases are TGTGCCAGCAGCCAAGGGATTAGCGTAGAGTACTTC.

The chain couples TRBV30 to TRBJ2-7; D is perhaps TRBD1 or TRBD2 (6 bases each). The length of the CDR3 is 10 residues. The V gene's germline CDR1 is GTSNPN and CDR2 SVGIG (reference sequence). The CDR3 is CASGAHEQYF. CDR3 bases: TGTGCTTCGGGGGCGCACGAGCAGTACTTC.

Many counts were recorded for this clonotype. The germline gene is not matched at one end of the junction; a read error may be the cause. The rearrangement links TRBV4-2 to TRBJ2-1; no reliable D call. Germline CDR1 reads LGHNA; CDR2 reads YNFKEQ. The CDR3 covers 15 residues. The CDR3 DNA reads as TGTGCCAGCAGCCAAGGTCAGTCCTCCAACAATGAGCAGTTCTTC. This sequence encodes CASSQGQSSNNEQFF.

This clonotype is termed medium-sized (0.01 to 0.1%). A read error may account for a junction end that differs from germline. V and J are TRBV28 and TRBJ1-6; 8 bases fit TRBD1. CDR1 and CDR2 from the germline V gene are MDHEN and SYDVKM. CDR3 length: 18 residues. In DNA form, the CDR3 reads TGTGCCAGCAGTGCACCGGACAGGGCCATCTCCAATAATTCACCCCTCCACTTT. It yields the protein CASSAPDRAISNNSPLHF. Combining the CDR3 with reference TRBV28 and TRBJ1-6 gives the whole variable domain DVKVTQSSRYLVKRTGEKVFLECVQDMDHENMFWYRQDPGLGLRLIYFSYDVKMKEKGDIPEGYSVSREKKERFSLILESASTNQTSMYLCASSAPDRAISNNSPLHFGNGTRLTVT.

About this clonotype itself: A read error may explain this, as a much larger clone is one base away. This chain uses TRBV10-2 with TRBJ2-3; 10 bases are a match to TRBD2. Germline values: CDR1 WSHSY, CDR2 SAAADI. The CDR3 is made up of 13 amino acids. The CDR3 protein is CATSGGGPDTQYF. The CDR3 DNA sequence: TGTGCCACCAGCGGGGGGGGCCCAGATACGCAGTATTTT.

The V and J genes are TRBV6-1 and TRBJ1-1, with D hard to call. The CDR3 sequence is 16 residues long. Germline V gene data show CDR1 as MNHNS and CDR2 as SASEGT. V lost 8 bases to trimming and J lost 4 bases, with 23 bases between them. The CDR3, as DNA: TGTGCCAGCGACCGTGACCGAACCACTATGAGCACTGAAGCTTTCTTT. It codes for CASDRDRTTMSTEAFF.